The rows below give T cell receptor beta chains drawn from one sample of a study of human T cells and chemical hapten exposure. TCRdb processed the 5' RACE reads anew with MiXCR; each CDR3 protein has one entry. Seen here are 80,000 or so distinct CDR3 sequences, about 16% observed once, and the top ten hold 6.8%. Every receptor here comes from a female donor in good health. CDR3s include the opening cysteine and the closing phenylalanine or tryptophan. The D gene is left open where the match is weak. Only some rows state a clone size, as once, few, many or a class for expanded clones.

d_call j_call clone_size v_call cdr3_aa cdr3_nt
- TRBJ1-4 - TRBV18 CASSPAANEKLFF TGTGCCAGCTCACCGGCAGCTAATGAAAAACTGTTTTTT
TRBD1 TRBJ2-7 - TRBV2 CASSVMRLGGNEQYF TGTGCCAGCAGTGTGATGCGGTTAGGGGGCAACGAGCAGTACTTC
- TRBJ2-3 many TRBV29-1 CSVLSTDTQYF TGCAGCGTCCTTAGCACAGATACGCAGTATTTT
- TRBJ2-3 - TRBV5-1 CASSVSGTDTQYF TGCGCCAGCAGCGTTTCAGGCACAGATACGCAGTATTTT
- TRBJ2-5 few TRBV7-9 CASSSQGGGETQYF TGTGCCAGCAGCTCGCAGGGTGGGGGAGAGACCCAGTACTTC
TRBD1 TRBJ2-7 - TRBV4-1 CASSHLQQGALFPPYEQYF TGCGCCAGCAGCCACCTACAACAGGGGGCCCTGTTTCCCCCCTACGAGCAGTACTTC
TRBD2 TRBJ2-7 - TRBV11-2 CASSYSGGVYEQYF TGTGCCAGCAGCTATAGCGGGGGAGTCTACGAGCAGTACTTC
- TRBJ1-4 few TRBV29-1 CSVGIGHTNEKLFF TGCAGCGTTGGGATTGGGCATACTAATGAAAAACTGTTTTTT
- TRBJ2-3 few TRBV12-3/TRBV12-4 CASSQGRTEDTQYF TGTGCCAGCAGTCAAGGCAGGACAGAGGATACGCAGTATTTT
TRBD2 TRBJ2-1 many TRBV29-1 CSVERTSGSARSYNEQFF TGCAGCGTTGAAAGGACTAGCGGGAGCGCGAGATCCTACAATGAGCAGTTCTTC